This TCR beta chain was sequenced for a study of blood T cell repertoires in COVID-19. With 3 bases removed from V and 4 bases from J, the gap between germline ends came to 15 bases. The CDR3 length is 15 residues. Germline CDR1 and CDR2: GTSNPN and SVGIG (reference sequence). Some clones are missing from TCRdb's copy, which holds only in-frame ones; the method was immunoSEQ multiplex PCR. Here the sample spans 150,000 to 180,000 clones, roughly nine tenths being singletons. The origin of this receptor is a woman in her thirties or forties with acute or convalescent COVID-19. This rearrangement joins TRBV30 to TRBJ2-2; no reliable D call. The sample comprised peripheral blood. The CDR3: CAWSWRRSSTGELFF. CDR3 nucleotides: TGTGCCTGGAGCTGGCGGCGGTCGAGCACCGGGGAGCTGTTTTTT.